This T cell receptor (beta chain) is from a study of blood T cell repertoires in COVID-19. Turning to the study itself: Whether acute or convalescent, the COVID-19 samples came from the United States, Italy and Spain.

Profiled with immunoSEQ multiplex PCR; TCRdb holds only in-frame clones, not every one. The data show some 360,000 clones, approximately 91% seen once. Across under 25 US areas, participants ranged in age from about 18 to 90 years. Participants' own reports of clinical history determined their cohort assignment. Individuals in the exposed group had encountered a COVID-19 case within 2 weeks preceding study entry. The source material was PBMCs or T cells enriched from blood (not recorded which). The receptor was derived from a woman aged 25-40 years who had been exposed to COVID-19.

DNA of the CDR3: TGTGCCAGCAGTTACCTTCAGGGGGCGAGCAATCAGCCCCAGCATTTT. Protein: CASSYLQGASNQPQHF. This chain uses TRBV6-6 with TRBJ1-5; 8 positions match TRBD1. Germline V lookup: CDR1 MNHNY, CDR2 SVGAGI (reference sequence). The CDR3 is made up of 16 amino acids. J was trimmed by 1 base and V by 2 bases; bases with no gene match: 4.